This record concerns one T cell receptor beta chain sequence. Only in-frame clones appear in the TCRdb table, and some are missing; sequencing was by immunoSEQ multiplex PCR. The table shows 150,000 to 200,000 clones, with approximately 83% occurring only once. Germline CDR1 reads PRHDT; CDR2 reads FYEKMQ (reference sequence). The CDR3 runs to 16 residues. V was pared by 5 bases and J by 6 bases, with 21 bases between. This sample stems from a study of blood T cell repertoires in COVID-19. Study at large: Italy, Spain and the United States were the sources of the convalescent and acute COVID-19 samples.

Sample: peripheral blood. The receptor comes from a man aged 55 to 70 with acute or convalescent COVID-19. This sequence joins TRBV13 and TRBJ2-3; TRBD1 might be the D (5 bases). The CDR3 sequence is CASSQGDVENRDTQYF. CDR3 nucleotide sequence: TGTGCCAGCAGCCAAGGGGATGTTGAGAATAGGGATACGCAGTATTTT.